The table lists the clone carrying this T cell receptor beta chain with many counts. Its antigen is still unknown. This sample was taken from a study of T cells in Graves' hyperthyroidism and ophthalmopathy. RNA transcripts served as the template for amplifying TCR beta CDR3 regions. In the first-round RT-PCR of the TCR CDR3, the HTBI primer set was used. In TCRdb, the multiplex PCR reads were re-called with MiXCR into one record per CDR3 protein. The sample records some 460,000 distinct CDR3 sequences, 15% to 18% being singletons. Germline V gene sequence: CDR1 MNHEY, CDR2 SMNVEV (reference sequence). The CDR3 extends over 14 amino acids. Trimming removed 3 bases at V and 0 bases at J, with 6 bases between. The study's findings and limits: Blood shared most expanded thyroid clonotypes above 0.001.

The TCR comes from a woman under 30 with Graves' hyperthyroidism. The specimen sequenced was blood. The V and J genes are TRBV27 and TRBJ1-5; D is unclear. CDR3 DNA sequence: TGTGCCAGCAGTTTCAGGCGTAGCAATCAGCCCCAGCATTTT. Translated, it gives CASSFRRSNQPQHF.